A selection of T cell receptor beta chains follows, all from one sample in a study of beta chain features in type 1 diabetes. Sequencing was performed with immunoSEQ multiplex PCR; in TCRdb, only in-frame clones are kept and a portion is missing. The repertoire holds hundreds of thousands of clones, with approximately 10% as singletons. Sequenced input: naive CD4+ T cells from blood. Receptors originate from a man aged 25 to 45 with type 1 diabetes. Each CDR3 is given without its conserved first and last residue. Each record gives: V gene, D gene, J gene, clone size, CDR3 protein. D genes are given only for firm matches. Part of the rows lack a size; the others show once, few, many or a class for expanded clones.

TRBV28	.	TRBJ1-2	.	ASSTGGFVGYT
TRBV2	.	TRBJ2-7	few	ASSEWSRSYEQY
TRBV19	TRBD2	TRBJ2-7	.	ASSLREGNSYEQY
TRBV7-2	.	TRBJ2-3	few	ASSFGGSTDTQY
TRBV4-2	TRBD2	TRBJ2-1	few	ASSQEGGMAYNEQF
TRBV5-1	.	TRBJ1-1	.	ASSLQDNTEAF
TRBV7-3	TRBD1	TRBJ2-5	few	ASSPRDRGQRETQY
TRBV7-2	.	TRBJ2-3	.	ASSSWDIKY
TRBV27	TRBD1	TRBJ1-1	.	ASRISRDRGEAF
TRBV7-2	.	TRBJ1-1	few	ASSSLGLEAF
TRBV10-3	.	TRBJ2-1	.	AIMIDSYNEQF
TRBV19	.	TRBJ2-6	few	ASSPIVGASGANVLT
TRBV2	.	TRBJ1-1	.	ASSEQGNTEAF
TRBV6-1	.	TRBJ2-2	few	ASRPFYTGELF
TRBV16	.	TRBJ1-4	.	ASSRYRDEKLF
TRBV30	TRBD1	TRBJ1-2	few	ARGQDNYGYT
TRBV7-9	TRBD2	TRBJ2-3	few	ASSLLGLAFYVDTQY
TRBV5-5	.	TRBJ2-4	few	ASSPRDSLAKNIQY
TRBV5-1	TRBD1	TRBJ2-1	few	ASSVDRAYEQF
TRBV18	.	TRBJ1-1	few	ASSPIEDTEAF
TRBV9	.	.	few	ASSVDYGVPPYEQY
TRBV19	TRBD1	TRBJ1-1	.	ASSIRQGVEAF
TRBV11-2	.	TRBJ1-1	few	ASSSSRVNTEAF
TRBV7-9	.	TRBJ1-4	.	ASSSKTETNEKLF